These 8 T cell receptor beta chains share one sample of origin, sequenced in a study of control samples from healthy donors and cancer patients. Method: immunoSEQ multiplex PCR; TCRdb's copy keeps in-frame clones and lacks some. The sample holds 40,000 to 45,000 clones, 65% to 80% seen once. Sequencing input: formalin-fixed, paraffin-embedded tissue. Source of these receptors: a male donor with melanoma.

In DNA form, the CDR3 reads TGTGCCAGCAGCCCGTCTAGCGGGAGTACCTCCTACGAGCAGTACTTC. It specifies CASSPSSGSTSYEQYF. The V and J genes are TRBV5-4 and TRBJ2-7; TRBD2 aligns across 10 bases. Germline CDR1 SGHNT, CDR2 YYREEE (reference sequence). This CDR3 has 16 residues. V lost 4 bases to trimming and J lost 0 bases; unmatched junction nucleotides: 7.

Of note for this clone: This CDR3 is also generated by other DNA sequences in the sample. The chain couples TRBV27 to TRBJ2-7; 7 bases map to TRBD1. This CDR3 is built from 15 residues. Losses at the gene ends were 1 base for V and 2 bases for J; bases not matched to a gene: 5. The germline gives CDR1 MNHEY, CDR2 SMNVEV (reference sequence). For the CDR3, the DNA is TGTGCCAGCAGTTTATACGGGACAGCTCCCTACGAGCAGTACTTC. It codes for CASSLYGTAPYEQYF.

The V and J genes are TRBV13 and TRBJ2-2, with 13 bases matching TRBD2. The J segment lost 6 bases and the V segment lost 5 bases, leaving 0 bases of the junction unmatched. Germline loops: CDR1 PRHDT, CDR2 FYEKMQ (reference sequence). CDR3 size: 14 residues. The CDR3 loop is CASSTSGRAGELFF. The CDR3 bases are TGTGCCAGCAGCACTAGCGGGAGGGCCGGGGAGCTGTTTTTT.

The V call is TRBV7-3, the J call TRBJ2-1; D is perhaps TRBD1 (6 bases). The CDR3 covers 16 residues. V was cut by 5 bases and J by 7 bases, with 21 bases left in between. Germline V gene sequence: CDR1 SGHTA, CDR2 FQGTGA. The CDR3 is CASSPGVTGMLNEQFF. CDR3 coding DNA: TGTGCCAGCAGCCCAGGGGTTACAGGGATGTTAAATGAGCAGTTCTTC.

This clone was detected ten times or more. J is TRBJ2-7 and V is TRBV2; 7 bases fit TRBD1. The CDR3 covers 14 residues. V lost 6 bases, J lost 2 bases, and 7 bases stayed unmatched. The germline V gene has CDR1 SNHLY and CDR2 FYNNEI. CDR3 in DNA: TGTGCCAGCAGGGAACAGGGGTTGACCTACGAGCAGTACTTC. This gives the protein CASREQGLTYEQYF. Full variable domain (remainder filled in from reference TRBV2 and TRBJ2-7): EPEVTQTPSHQVTQMGQEVILRCVPISNHLYFYWYRQILGQKVEFLVSFYNNEISEKSEIFDDQFSVERPDGSNFTLKIRSTKLEDSAMYFCASREQGLTYEQYFGPGTRLTVT.

In its sample, this clone was seen once. CDR3 loop: CASGLVPDEQFF. The DNA of the CDR3 is TGTGCTAGTGGTTTGGTACCGGATGAGCAGTTCTTC. This chain joins TRBV12-5 and TRBJ2-1, with D unclear. The CDR3 loop spans 12 amino acids. Trimming cost V 0 bases and J 8 bases, with 5 bases left between them. CDR1 is LGHNT and CDR2 is FRNRAP in the germline V gene.

The sample holds one count of this clone. The chain links TRBV2 to TRBJ1-4; D not certain. The CDR3 totals 13 residues. Trimming removed 6 bases at V and 5 bases at J, with 10 bases between. The germline gives CDR1 SNHLY, CDR2 FYNNEI. CDR3 region: CASRNVGNEKLFF. CDR3 DNA sequence: TGTGCCAGCAGGAACGTGGGGAATGAAAAACTGTTTTTT.

The genes are TRBV21-1 and TRBJ2-1. TRBV21-1 represents a pseudogene. CDR3 length equals 17 residues. The CDR3 DNA is TGTGCCAGCAGCAAAGCGCGTCGTACACTCTCCTACAATGAGCAGTTCTTC. It is translated as CASSKARRTLSYNEQFF.